The 17 T cell receptor beta chains reported below all come from one sample, sequenced in a study of spatial heterogeneity in lung cancer. Overall study findings and caveats: Tumoral mutation counts were tracked by counts of expanded intratumoral alpha and beta TCRs.

The antigens for these receptors are not known. The sample's time point: sample taken at primary tumor resection. TCRdb ran MiXCR on the 5' RACE reads and lists one entry per CDR3 protein. The profile shows fewer than 13,000 distinct CDR3 sequences, roughly 13% of them singletons. Sequences were derived from lung tumor tissue, sampled at surgery. These receptors were obtained from a male donor with early-stage non-small cell lung cancer.

The chain joins TRBV7-2 to TRBJ2-2, with 7 bases that match TRBD1. Germline V gives CDR1 SGHTA, CDR2 FQGNSA. The CDR3 is 14 residues long. The V and J ends lost 3 bases and 3 bases, in that order; junction bases with no gene match: 1. The CDR3 coding sequence is TGTGCCAGCAGCTTTGGACAGGACACCGGGGAGCTGTTTTTT. Translation: CASSFGQDTGELFF.

J is TRBJ1-5 and V is TRBV6-1; TRBD1 matches at 9 bases. The CDR3 is 17 amino acids. J was trimmed by 3 bases and V by 4 bases; bases with no gene match: 10. Germline V CDR1 and CDR2: MNHNS, SASEGT. The CDR3 DNA follows: TGTGCCAGCAGTGGAGCGGTCAGGACAGGGGACAATCAGCCCCAGCATTTT. Translating it yields CASSGAVRTGDNQPQHF.

This clonotype was seen a few times. The CDR3 nucleotides are TGTGCCAGCAGCTTAGGCCCCGGGACTAGCGTGAAAGAGACCCAGTACTTC. This codes for CASSLGPGTSVKETQYF. The rearrangement uses TRBV7-2 and TRBJ2-5; 10 bases match TRBD2. Germline values: CDR1 SGHTA, CDR2 FQGNSA. V gave up 1 base and J gave up 3 bases; unmatched junction bases: 8. The CDR3 loop spans 17 amino acids.

The chain employs TRBV3-1 and TRBJ2-1; tentatively, D is TRBD2 (6 bases). The germline gives CDR1 LGHDT, CDR2 YNNKEL (reference sequence). The length of the CDR3 is 14 residues. V lost 0 bases and J lost 9, with 12 bases in between. This CDR3 is CASSQDGGGSEQFF. The CDR3 nucleotides are TGTGCCAGCAGCCAAGATGGGGGAGGCAGTGAGCAGTTCTTC.

The chain is built from TRBV27 and TRBJ2-5; 8 nucleotides match TRBD2. CDR3 length: 12 residues. Per germline, CDR1 MNHEY and CDR2 SMNVEV (reference sequence). The V segment lost 6 bases and the J segment 5 bases; nucleotides outside the gene matches: 2. CDR3: CASRREGETQYF. The DNA of the CDR3 is TGTGCCAGCAGACGGGAGGGTGAGACCCAGTACTTC.

This clonotype was recorded many times. An end of the junction does not agree with germline; a read error may underlie this. The chain has TRBV27 and TRBJ2-1, with unresolved D. Per the germline V gene, CDR1 is MNHEY and CDR2 is SMNVEV (reference sequence). CDR3 size: 15 residues. CDR3 protein: CASSLWGNSYNEQFF. The CDR3 DNA reads as TGTGCCAGCAGCTTATGGGGAAACTCCTACAATGAGCAGTTCTTC.

This clonotype has a count of ten or more. V is TRBV12-3 or TRBV12-4 and J is TRBJ1-2; D is unresolved. The CDR3 spans 14 residues. The ends were cut back, 3 bases at V and 2 bases at J, with 10 bases in the middle. This CDR3 reads CASSLRAENYGYTF. The CDR3 bases are TGTGCCAGCAGTTTGAGGGCCGAAAACTATGGCTACACCTTC.

In its sample, this clonotype is medium-sized. The J gene is TRBJ1-2, the V gene TRBV18; D is undetermined. CDR3 length: 14 residues. CDR1 is KGHSH and CDR2 is LQKENI in the germline V gene. Between the trimmed V and J ends, which lost 0 bases and 4 bases, there was a span of 9 bases. CDR3 in amino acids: CASSPPADSYGYTF. The CDR3 DNA is TGTGCCAGCTCACCACCAGCAGACTCCTATGGCTACACCTTC.

This clonotype was recorded a few times. The V gene is TRBV6-5, the J gene TRBJ2-1; D might be TRBD1 (6 bases). Between the trimmed V and J ends, which lost 4 bases and 3 bases, there was a span of 16 bases. The CDR3 is 16 residues long. In germline, CDR1 is MNHEY, CDR2 SVGAGI. The CDR3 sequence: CASSSTGSPYYNEQFF. The CDR3 DNA sequence: TGTGCCAGCAGTTCAACAGGGTCCCCTTACTACAATGAGCAGTTCTTC.

For this clonotype: A much larger clone lies one base from this, so it may be a read error. The rearrangement links TRBV2 to TRBJ2-6; D perhaps matches TRBD1 (6 bases). This CDR3 contains 16 residues. Germline CDR1 SNHLY, CDR2 FYNNEI. The CDR3 sequence: CVSNRALLSGANVLTF. CDR3 DNA sequence: TGTGTCAGTAACAGGGCCCTTTTATCTGGGGCCAACGTCCTGACTTTC. Complete variable domain (other parts from reference TRBV2 and TRBJ2-6): EPEVTQTPSHQVTQMGQEVILRCVPISNHLYFYWYRQILGQKVEFLVSFYNNEISEKSEIFDDQFSVERPDGSNFTLKIRSTKLEDSAMYFCVSNRALLSGANVLTFGAGSRLTVL.

This chain links TRBV7-8 with TRBJ2-7; D not resolved. Germline V gene sequence: CDR1 SGHVS, CDR2 FQNEAQ. This CDR3 spans 15 amino acids. The V gene lost 5 bases and the J gene lost 4 bases, with 18 bases spanning the gap. The CDR3 coding sequence is TGTGCCAGCAGCGCCTACCGTGGGCCCCCTTACGAGCAGTACTTC. Translating gives CASSAYRGPPYEQYF. The whole variable domain, filled in from reference TRBV7-8 and TRBJ2-7, reads GAGVSQSPRYKVAKRGQDVALRCDPISGHVSLFWYQQALGQGPEFLTYFQNEAQLDKSGLPSDRFFAERPEGSVSTLKIQRTQQEDSAVYLCASSAYRGPPYEQYFGPGTRLTVT.

This clonotype was seen more than once but under ten times. This chain uses TRBV7-2 with TRBJ2-3; TRBD2 is a possible D gene (7 bases). Trimming shortened V by 5 bases and J by 2 bases, and 17 bases separated the two germline ends. The CDR3 totals 16 residues. Germline-derived CDR1 and CDR2 are SGHTA and FQGNSA. The CDR3 nucleotides read TGTGCCAGCAGCCTTTTCTCTCGGGGGGCCACAGATACGCAGTATTTT. Translating it yields CASSLFSRGATDTQYF.

The chain combines TRBV18 with TRBJ2-7; D is perhaps TRBD2 (6 bases). From germline, CDR1 is KGHSH and CDR2 LQKENI. V was cut by 5 bases and J by 5 bases, with 16 bases left in between. CDR3 length: 14 residues. The CDR3: CASSAGLSRHEQYF. The DNA of the CDR3 is TGTGCCAGCTCAGCGGGGCTTAGTCGCCACGAGCAGTACTTC.

This clonotype showed up just a few times. The junction departs from the called germline gene at one end, perhaps through a read error. V and J are TRBV7-7 and TRBJ2-2; D perhaps matches TRBD1 (6 bases). The CDR3 runs 13 residues. Germline V gene sequence: CDR1 SSHAT, CDR2 FNYEAQ (reference sequence). The CDR3 loop is CASSLGGTGELFF. The CDR3 nucleotides read TGTGCTAGCAGCTTAGGGGGCACCGGGGAGCTGTTTTTT. Together with reference TRBV7-7 and TRBJ2-2, the CDR3 gives the full variable domain: GAGVSQSPRYKVTKRGQDVTLRCDPISSHATLYWYQQALGQGPEFLTYFNYEAQPDKSGLPSDRFSAERPEGSISTLTIQRTEQRDSAMYRCASSLGGTGELFFGEGSRLTVL.

This clonotype ranks as medium-sized. This chain links TRBV13 with TRBJ2-2, with 8 nucleotides matching TRBD2. V shed 5 bases, J shed 6 bases, and the junction held 8 bases outside the gene matches. This CDR3 contains 15 residues. Per germline, CDR1 PRHDT and CDR2 FYEKMQ (reference sequence). In DNA form, the CDR3 reads TGTGCCAGCAGCACTCTCCGGGGGGGCGCCGGGGAGCTGTTTTTT. It is translated as CASSTLRGGAGELFF. Full variable domain (outside the CDR3, taken from reference TRBV13 and TRBJ2-2): AAGVIQSPRHLIKEKRETATLKCYPIPRHDTVYWYQQGPGQDPQFLISFYEKMQSDKGSIPDRFSAQQFSDYHSELNMSSLELGDSALYFCASSTLRGGAGELFFGEGSRLTVL.

This clonotype was seen a few times. The chain has TRBV11-2 and TRBJ1-3; TRBD1 might be the D (5 bases). CDR3 length equals 15 residues. In germline, CDR1 is SGHAT, CDR2 FQNNGV. Trimming pared 1 base from V and 3 bases from J, leaving 10 bases between. For the CDR3, the DNA is TGTGCCAGCAGCTTAGGCAGGGCATATGGAAACACCATATATTTT. The encoded protein is CASSLGRAYGNTIYF. The full variable domain, in which reference TRBV11-2 and TRBJ1-3 provide the parts outside the CDR3, is EAGVAQSPRYKIIEKRQSVAFWCNPISGHATLYWYQQILGQGPKLLIQFQNNGVVDDSQLPKDRFSAERLKGVDSTLKIQPAKLEDSAVYLCASSLGRAYGNTIYFGEGSWLTVV.

This clonotype was recorded at least ten times. V and J are TRBV7-2 and TRBJ2-3; 10 bases align to TRBD2. Trimming took 3 bases from V and 6 from J; bases not matched to a gene: 9. Germline loops: CDR1 SGHTA, CDR2 FQGNSA. CDR3 length: 16 amino acids. The CDR3 region has the DNA TGTGCCAGCAGCTTTACAGCGGGGGGGCCCCAGGATACGCAGTATTTT. Amino acid sequence: CASSFTAGGPQDTQYF.